Below are 24 T cell receptor beta chains sequenced from a single sample in a study of molecular identifiers for immune sequencing clone quantification. TCRdb reanalysed the PCR reads using MiXCR and keeps one entry per CDR3 protein. The data hold more than 450,000 distinct CDR3 sequences, with about 26% observed a single time. Sequences were obtained from naive CD8+ T cells from blood, with Jurkat cell RNA spiked in. Subset reported: FACS-sorted CD8+CD4-CCR7+CD45RA+ naive T cells. The receptors stem from a human donor in good health. Some libraries in this study had Jurkat cell RNA spiked in.

This clonotype has ten or more counts. The rearrangement joins TRBV29-1 to TRBJ2-7, with 8 bases aligning to TRBD1. V lost 3 bases to trimming and J lost 6 bases; unmatched junction nucleotides: 13. Per germline, CDR1 SQVTM and CDR2 ANQGSEA. This CDR3 region has 15 residues. CDR3 sequence reads: CSVDWGTGALREQYF. As DNA, the CDR3 is TGCAGCGTTGACTGGGGGACAGGCGCCTTGCGCGAGCAGTACTTC.

This clonotype was detected ten times or more. The chain uses TRBV28 and TRBJ1-4; D perhaps matches TRBD1 (6 bases). The CDR3 loop spans 13 amino acids. The V end was cut by 3 bases, the J end by 5 bases, with 7 bases between. Germline V gives CDR1 MDHEN, CDR2 SYDVKM. The CDR3 sequence is CASSFGGNEKLFF. In nucleotides, the CDR3 is TGTGCCAGCAGTTTTGGGGGCAATGAAAAACTGTTTTTT.

As to this clonotype: Just one base apart from a much larger clone, this may be a read error. The chain combines TRBV7-9 with TRBJ2-3, with TRBD2 as a possible D gene (5 bases). CDR3 length: 15 residues. CDR1 is SEHNR and CDR2 is FQNEAQ in the germline V gene (reference sequence). CDR3 in DNA: TGTGCCAGCAGCTCAACGGGGTCAACGGCAGATATGCAGTATTTT. Translated, it gives CASSSTGSTADMQYF. Filled out from reference TRBV7-9 and TRBJ2-3, the complete variable domain reads DTGVSQNPRHKITKRGQNVTFRCDPISEHNRLYWYRQTLGQGPEFLTYFQNEAQLEKSRLLSDRFSAERPKGSFSTLEIQRTEQGDSAMYLCASSSTGSTADMQYFGPGTRLTVL.

This clonotype was counted at least ten times. V is TRBV29-1 and J is TRBJ1-3; D possibly corresponds to TRBD1 (5 bases). Looked up from germline, CDR1 is SQVTM and CDR2 is ANQGSEA. Trimming left V 5 bases short and J 8 bases short, with 10 bases between. This CDR3 comprises 11 residues. The CDR3 spells CSVPRGDTIYF. The CDR3 region has the DNA TGCAGCGTTCCAAGGGGTGACACCATATATTTT.

This clonotype was found many times. The V and J genes are TRBV29-1 and TRBJ2-7, with D possibly being TRBD1 (6 bases). Germline assignment: CDR1 SQVTM and CDR2 ANQGSEA. V lost 7 bases and J 5 bases, leaving 9 bases between the germline ends. This CDR3 contains 10 residues. Written as DNA, the CDR3 is TGCAGCGGGAAGGGGGACGAGCAGTACTTC. Its translation: CSGKGDEQYF.

This clonotype has ten or more counts. This rearrangement joins TRBV7-6 to TRBJ2-3; TRBD2 might be the D (5 bases). The CDR3 is 15 residues long. The germline CDR1 and CDR2 sequences are SGHVS and FNYEAQ. The V end was cut by 5 bases, the J end by 6 bases, with 18 bases between. In DNA, the CDR3 is TGTGCCAGCAGCCCGACCCTCGATCTAGCTGATACGCAGTATTTT. This sequence encodes CASSPTLDLADTQYF.

Only a few counts were recorded for this clonotype. The genes are TRBV5-6 and TRBJ1-4; 8 positions match TRBD1. J lost 7 bases, V lost 4 bases, and 9 bases had no gene match. Germline CDR1 is SGHDT and CDR2 is YYEEEE. CDR3 length equals 15 residues. The DNA for the CDR3 is TGTGCCAGCAGCCCTACGACAGGGGATTCTGAAAAACTGTTTTTT. It yields the protein CASSPTTGDSEKLFF.

There are many counts of this clonotype. V and J are TRBV7-9 and TRBJ2-7; weak D call: TRBD2 (6 bases). Per germline, CDR1 SEHNR and CDR2 FQNEAQ (reference sequence). This CDR3 is built from 14 residues. V was shortened by 5 bases and J by 3 bases, with 14 bases between the two germline ends. Here the CDR3 reads CASSPGGVYYEQYF. The CDR3 DNA sequence: TGTGCCAGCAGCCCCGGAGGGGTTTACTACGAGCAGTACTTC.

This clonotype occurred a few times. The J gene is TRBJ2-7, the V gene TRBV6-5; 10 nucleotides match TRBD1. Germline lookup yields CDR1 MNHEY and CDR2 SVGAGI. The V and J ends lost 7 bases and 5 bases, in that order; junction bases with no gene match: 8. The CDR3 totals 14 residues. The CDR3 nucleotides read TGTGCCAGCAACCCACTAGGGACAGGGGACGAGCAGTACTTC. Amino acids: CASNPLGTGDEQYF.

Turning to this clonotype: This may be a read error, as it is one base from a much larger clone. This chain connects TRBV20-1 to TRBJ2-3; perhaps TRBD2 as D (5 bases). Germline V CDR1 and CDR2: DFQATT, SNEGSKA (reference sequence). The CDR3 extends over 16 amino acids. As DNA, the CDR3 is TGCAGTGCTAGAGATCTCAGCGGATTCCGCACAGATCCGCAGTATTTT. It specifies CSARDLSGFRTDPQYF.

Ten or more counts support this clonotype. This chain links TRBV7-9 with TRBJ2-3; D tentatively fits TRBD1 or TRBD2 (5 bases each). The CDR3 is 15 residues long. With 1 base removed from V and 1 base from J, the gap between germline ends came to 9 bases. Germline-derived CDR1 and CDR2 are SEHNR and FQNEAQ (reference sequence). CDR3 sequence reads: CASSLVGTGTDTQYF. In nucleotides, the CDR3 is TGTGCCAGCAGCTTAGTGGGGACCGGCACAGATACGCAGTATTTT.

The chain joins TRBV4-3 to TRBJ2-1, with D possibly matching TRBD2 (6 bases). From germline, CDR1 is LGHNA and CDR2 YSLEER. Trimming left V 0 bases short and J 1 base short, with 10 bases between. This CDR3 region has 16 residues. Here the CDR3 reads CASSQDSGPSYNEQFF. The CDR3 region has the DNA TGCGCCAGCAGCCAAGATAGCGGCCCATCCTACAATGAGCAGTTCTTC.

Comment on this clonotype: Possible read error: a much larger clone is one base away. The J gene is TRBJ2-7, the V gene TRBV5-1; D possibly corresponds to TRBD1 (6 bases). The germline CDR1 and CDR2 sequences are SGHRS and YFSETQ. CDR3 size: 14 residues. The CDR3 loop reads CPSSFNQGTYEQYF. For the CDR3, the DNA is TGCCCCAGCAGCTTCAACCAGGGGACCTACGAGCAGTACTTC.

This clonotype appeared many times. The CDR3 DNA is TGCAGCGCACAGTCTAACTATGGCTACACCTTC. Protein: CSAQSNYGYTF. The chain employs TRBV29-1 and TRBJ1-2, with D uncertain. From germline, CDR1 is SQVTM and CDR2 ANQGSEA. Trimming pared 7 bases from V and 0 bases from J, leaving 6 bases between. CDR3 length equals 11 residues.

This clonotype has ten or more counts. J is TRBJ2-3 and V is TRBV7-9; possible D gene TRBD1, 5 bases. Trimming stripped 1 base from V and 4 bases from J, with 9 bases between. Looked up from germline, CDR1 is SEHNR and CDR2 is FQNEAQ (reference sequence). This CDR3 contains 14 residues. The chain's CDR3 is CASSLEGFSDTQYF. The CDR3 DNA sequence: TGTGCCAGCAGCTTAGAGGGGTTTTCAGATACGCAGTATTTT.

This clonotype has at least ten counts. The chain couples TRBV29-1 to TRBJ1-1; D gene uncertain. The length of the CDR3 is 14 residues. Germline-derived CDR1 and CDR2 are SQVTM and ANQGSEA. V lost 5 bases to trimming and J lost 1 base, with 14 bases between them. The CDR3: CSVTDSGRNTEAFF. The DNA of the CDR3 is TGCAGCGTTACAGACTCTGGAAGGAACACTGAAGCTTTCTTT.

On this clonotype itself: This is likely a read error, given that the CDR3 carries no conserved phenylalanine or tryptophan at its end. This sequence joins TRBV7-6 and TRBJ2-1; maybe TRBD1 (7 bases). The CDR3 length is 15 residues. The germline V and J ends were trimmed by 5 bases and 4 bases, with 15 bases remaining between them. CDR1 and CDR2 (germline): SGHVS, FNYEAQ. CDR3 sequence (DNA): TGTGCCAGCAGCCCATCAGGGGGGCTTTACAATGAGCAGTTCTAC. Translating it yields CASSPSGGLYNEQFY.

This clonotype was seen a few times. This chain links TRBV7-6 with TRBJ2-1, with a weak D call TRBD2 (7 bases). CDR1 is SGHVS, CDR2 FNYEAQ, per germline. The CDR3 is 17 residues long. With 1 base removed from V and 3 bases from J, the gap between germline ends came to 16 bases. The chain's CDR3 is CASSLDFAGASYNEQFF. CDR3 nucleotides: TGTGCCAGCAGCTTAGATTTTGCGGGGGCTAGCTACAATGAGCAGTTCTTC.

The genes are TRBV25-1 and TRBJ2-7, with 8 bases matching TRBD1. With V trimmed by 4 bases and J by 3 bases, 2 bases remained unmatched. CDR3 length equals 13 residues. Germline V gene sequence: CDR1 MGHDK, CDR2 SYGVNS. The CDR3 is CASSAGQVYEQYF. CDR3 in DNA: TGTGCCAGCAGTGCGGGACAGGTCTACGAGCAGTACTTC.

This rearrangement joins TRBV7-6 to TRBJ1-5, with a tentative D call TRBD1 (6 bases). CDR1 is SGHVS and CDR2 is FNYEAQ in the germline V gene. This CDR3 spans 15 amino acids. V lost 5 bases to trimming and J lost 6 bases, with 17 bases between them. The CDR3: CASSPSPGARQPQHF. DNA of the CDR3: TGTGCCAGCAGCCCATCCCCAGGGGCCCGTCAGCCCCAGCATTTT.

There are many counts of this clonotype. The rearrangement joins TRBV5-6 to TRBJ2-5, with TRBD1 identical over 7 bases. The length of the CDR3 is 14 residues. Trimming took 2 bases from V and 1 from J; bases not matched to a gene: 2. Germline V gene sequence: CDR1 SGHDT, CDR2 YYEEEE. CDR3 protein: CASSFGTAQETQYF. The CDR3 region has the DNA TGTGCCAGCAGCTTTGGGACAGCCCAAGAGACCCAGTACTTC.

This clonotype was counted at least ten times. The chain links TRBV5-1 to TRBJ2-3, with 13 bases matching TRBD2. CDR3 length: 16 residues. Germline values: CDR1 SGHRS, CDR2 YFSETQ. Unmatched junction bases numbered 0, after V lost 1 base and J lost 1 base. The DNA of the CDR3 is TGCGCCAGCAGCTTGACTAGCGGGAGGGGCACAGATACGCAGTATTTT. Its translation: CASSLTSGRGTDTQYF.

Worth noting for this clonotype: A much bigger clone sits one base away, suggesting this may be a read error. The chain is built from TRBV20-1 and TRBJ2-4, with 7 bases matching TRBD1. The CDR3 consists of 14 residues. Germline V CDR1 and CDR2: DFQATT, SNEGSKA (reference sequence). Here the CDR3 reads CSARIGDSKNIHYF. The CDR3 bases are TGCAGTGCTAGAATTGGGGACAGTAAAAACATTCATTACTTC.

V gene TRBV4-3 combines with J gene TRBJ2-6; the D is unclear. Germline values: CDR1 LGHNA, CDR2 YSLEER. V shed 11 bases and J shed 0 bases, with 14 bases lying between them. CDR3 length: 15 residues. CDR3 loop: CAAAPWCSGANVLTF. The CDR3, as DNA: TGCGCCGCCGCCCCTTGGTGCTCTGGGGCCAACGTCCTGACTTTC.